This T cell receptor beta chain stems from a study of blood T cell repertoires in COVID-19. Overall study: Donors in the United States, Italy and Spain gave samples during acute or convalescent COVID-19. From T cells, B-cell-depleted T cells, or PBMCs came the material, which was cDNA or gDNA.

This clone was picked up a small number of times. Original processing notes: Amplification of reference gene primers was used by the study to estimate nucleated cell counts. Assay used: immunoSEQ multiplex PCR; TCRdb lists only in-frame clones, some missing. Clonal size and the V and J genes are those of that table, whereas D and trimming came from the DNA. This table holds over 85,000 clones, about 83% found once. The CDR3 length is 15 residues. CDR1 is MNHEY, CDR2 SVGAGI, per germline. The V end was cut by 6 bases, the J end by 0 bases, with 11 bases between. The source material was peripheral blood. V usage is TRBV6-5 and J usage is TRBJ1-4, with D possibly being TRBD1 (6 bases). The source of this sequence is a man aged 40-50 years with active or convalescent COVID-19. The CDR3 reads CASRTGQSTNEKLFF. The CDR3 DNA sequence: TGTGCCAGCAGGACAGGACAGTCAACTAATGAAAAACTGTTTTTT.